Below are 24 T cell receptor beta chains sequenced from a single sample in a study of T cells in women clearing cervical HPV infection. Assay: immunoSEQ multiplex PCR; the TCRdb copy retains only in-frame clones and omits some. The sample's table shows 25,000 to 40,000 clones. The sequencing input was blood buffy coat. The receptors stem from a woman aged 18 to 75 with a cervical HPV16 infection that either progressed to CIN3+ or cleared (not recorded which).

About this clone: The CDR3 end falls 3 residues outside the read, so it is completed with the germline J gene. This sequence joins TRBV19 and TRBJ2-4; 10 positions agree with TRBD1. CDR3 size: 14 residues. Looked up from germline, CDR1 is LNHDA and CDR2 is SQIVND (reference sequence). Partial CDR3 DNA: TGTGCCAGTAGGCCGGGACAGGGGCGATATGGT. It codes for CASRPGQGRYG. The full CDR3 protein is CASRPGQGRYGQYF.

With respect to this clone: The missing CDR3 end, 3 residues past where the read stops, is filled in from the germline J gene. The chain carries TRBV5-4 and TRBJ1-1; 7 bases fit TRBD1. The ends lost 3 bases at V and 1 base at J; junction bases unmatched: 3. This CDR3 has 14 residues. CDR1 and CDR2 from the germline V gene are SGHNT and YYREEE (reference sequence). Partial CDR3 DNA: TGTGCCAGCAGCTATAGACAGGGGAACACTGAA. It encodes CASSYRQGNTE. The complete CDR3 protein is CASSYRQGNTEAFF.

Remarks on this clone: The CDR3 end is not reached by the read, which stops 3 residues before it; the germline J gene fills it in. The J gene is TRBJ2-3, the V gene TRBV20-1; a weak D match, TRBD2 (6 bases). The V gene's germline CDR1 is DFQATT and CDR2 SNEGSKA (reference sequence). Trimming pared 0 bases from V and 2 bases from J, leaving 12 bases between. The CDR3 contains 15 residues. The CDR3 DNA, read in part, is TGCAGTGCTAGAGATCCCGCGGGGTCCACAGATACG. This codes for CSARDPAGSTDT. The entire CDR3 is CSARDPAGSTDTQYF.

CDR3 region: CSATTGGSGNTIYF. The sequenced part of the CDR3 DNA is TGCAGTGCTACGACAGGGGGTTCAGGAAACACC. This chain uses TRBV20-1 with TRBJ1-3; 9 positions agree with TRBD1. The observed sequence ends 3 residues before the CDR3 terminus, with the missing tail filled in from the germline J gene. V was pared by 4 bases and J by 4 bases, with 5 bases of the junction left unmatched. CDR1 and CDR2 from the germline V gene are DFQATT and SNEGSKA (reference sequence). The CDR3 is 14 amino acids.

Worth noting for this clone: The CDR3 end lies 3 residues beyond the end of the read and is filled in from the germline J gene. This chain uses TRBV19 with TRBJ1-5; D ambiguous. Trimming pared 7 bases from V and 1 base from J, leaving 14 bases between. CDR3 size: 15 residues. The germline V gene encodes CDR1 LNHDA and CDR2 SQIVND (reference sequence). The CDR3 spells CASTRISGSNQPQHF. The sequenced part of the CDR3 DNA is TGTGCCAGTACTAGGATCTCGGGGAGCAATCAGCCC.

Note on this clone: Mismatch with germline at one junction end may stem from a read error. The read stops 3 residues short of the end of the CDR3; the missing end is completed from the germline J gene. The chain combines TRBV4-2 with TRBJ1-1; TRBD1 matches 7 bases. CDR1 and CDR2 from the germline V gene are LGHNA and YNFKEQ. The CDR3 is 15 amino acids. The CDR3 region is CASSQGGGGDTEAFF. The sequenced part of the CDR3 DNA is TGCGCCAGCAGCCAAGGAGGAGGGGGCGACACTGAA.

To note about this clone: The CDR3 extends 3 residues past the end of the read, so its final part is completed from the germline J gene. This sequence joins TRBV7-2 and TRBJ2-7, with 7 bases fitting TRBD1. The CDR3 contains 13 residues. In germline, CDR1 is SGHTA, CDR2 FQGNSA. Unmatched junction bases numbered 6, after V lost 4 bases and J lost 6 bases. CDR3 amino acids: CASSSTGDGEQYF. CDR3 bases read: TGTGCCAGCAGCTCTACAGGGGACGGCGAG.

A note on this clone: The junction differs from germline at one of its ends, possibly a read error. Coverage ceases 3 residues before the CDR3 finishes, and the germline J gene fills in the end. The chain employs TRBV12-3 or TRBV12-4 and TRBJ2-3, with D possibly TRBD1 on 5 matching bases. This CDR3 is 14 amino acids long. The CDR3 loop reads CASTLRGGNQPQYF. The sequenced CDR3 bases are TGTGCCAGCACTTTAAGGGGTGGCAATCAGCCG.

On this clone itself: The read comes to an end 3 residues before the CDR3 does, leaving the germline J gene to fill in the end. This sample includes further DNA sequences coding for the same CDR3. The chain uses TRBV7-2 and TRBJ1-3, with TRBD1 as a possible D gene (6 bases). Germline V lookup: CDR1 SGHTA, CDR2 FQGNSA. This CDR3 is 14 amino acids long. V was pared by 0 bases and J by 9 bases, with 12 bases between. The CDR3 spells CASSLAQGLSTIYF. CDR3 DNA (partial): TGTGCCAGCAGCTTAGCACAGGGCTTAAGCACC.

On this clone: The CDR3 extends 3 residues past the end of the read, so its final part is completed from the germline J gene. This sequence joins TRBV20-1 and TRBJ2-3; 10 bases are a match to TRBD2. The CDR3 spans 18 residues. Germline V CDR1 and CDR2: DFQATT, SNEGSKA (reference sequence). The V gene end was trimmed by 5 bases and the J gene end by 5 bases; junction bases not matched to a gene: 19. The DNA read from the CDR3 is TGCAGTGCTCCTCTTACTAGCGGGATCAAATTTTGGGAAGATACG. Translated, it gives CSAPLTSGIKFWEDT. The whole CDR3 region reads CSAPLTSGIKFWEDTQYF.

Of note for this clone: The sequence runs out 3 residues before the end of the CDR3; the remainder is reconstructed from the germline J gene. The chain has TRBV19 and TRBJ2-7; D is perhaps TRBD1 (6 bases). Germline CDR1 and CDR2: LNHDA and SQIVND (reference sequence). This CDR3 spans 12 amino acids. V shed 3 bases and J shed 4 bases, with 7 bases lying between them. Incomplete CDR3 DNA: TGTGCCAGTAGTATCAGGGGTTACGAG. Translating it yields CASSIRGYE. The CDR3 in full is CASSIRGYEQYF.

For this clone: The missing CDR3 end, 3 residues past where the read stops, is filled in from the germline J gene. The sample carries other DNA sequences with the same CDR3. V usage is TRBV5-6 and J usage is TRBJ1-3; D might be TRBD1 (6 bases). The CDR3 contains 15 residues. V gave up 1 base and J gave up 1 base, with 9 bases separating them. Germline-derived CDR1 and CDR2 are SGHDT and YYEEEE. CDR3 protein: CASSLTGPSGNTIYF. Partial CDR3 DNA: TGTGCCAGCAGCTTGACAGGGCCTTCTGGAAACACC.

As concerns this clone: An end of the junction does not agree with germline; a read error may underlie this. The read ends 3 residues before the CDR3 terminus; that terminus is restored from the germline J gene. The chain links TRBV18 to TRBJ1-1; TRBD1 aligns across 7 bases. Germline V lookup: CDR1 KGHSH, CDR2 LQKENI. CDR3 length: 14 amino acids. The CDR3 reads CASSPPDRVTEAFF. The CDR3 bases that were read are TGTGCCAGCTCTCCACCCGACAGGGTAACTGAA.

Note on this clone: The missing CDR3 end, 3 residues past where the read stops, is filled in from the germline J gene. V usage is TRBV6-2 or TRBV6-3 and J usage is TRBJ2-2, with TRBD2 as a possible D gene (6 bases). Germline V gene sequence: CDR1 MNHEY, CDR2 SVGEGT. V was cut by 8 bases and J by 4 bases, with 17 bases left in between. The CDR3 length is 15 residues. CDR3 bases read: TGTGCCAGCTGGAGGGGCGGGGCGGCCACCGGGGAG. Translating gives CASWRGGAATGE. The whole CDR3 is CASWRGGAATGELFF.

CDR3 DNA (partial): TGTGCCAGCAGTCGGCGACTAGTCGGGAGTTACAATGAG. Translating it yields CASSRRLVGSYNE. The entire CDR3 protein reads CASSRRLVGSYNEQFF. The rearrangement uses TRBV2 and TRBJ2-1; D may be TRBD2 (6 bases). Read sequence stops 3 residues before the CDR3 end, and the germline J gene provides the missing end. The germline V gene encodes CDR1 SNHLY and CDR2 FYNNEI. The CDR3 covers 16 residues. Trimming left V 5 bases short and J 4 bases short, with 18 bases between. Using reference TRBV2 and TRBJ2-1 for the parts outside the CDR3, the full variable domain is EPEVTQTPSHQVTQMGQEVILRCVPISNHLYFYWYRQILGQKVEFLVSFYNNEISEKSEIFDDQFSVERPDGSNFTLKIRSTKLEDSAMYFCASSRRLVGSYNEQFFGPGTRLTVL.

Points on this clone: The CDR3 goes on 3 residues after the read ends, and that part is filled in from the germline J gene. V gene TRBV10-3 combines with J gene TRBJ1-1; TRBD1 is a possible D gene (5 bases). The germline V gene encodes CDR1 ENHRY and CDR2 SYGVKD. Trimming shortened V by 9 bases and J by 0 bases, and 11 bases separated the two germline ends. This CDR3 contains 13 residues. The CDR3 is CAMAGGMNTEAFF. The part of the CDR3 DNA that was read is TGTGCCATGGCCGGGGGGATGAACACTGAA.

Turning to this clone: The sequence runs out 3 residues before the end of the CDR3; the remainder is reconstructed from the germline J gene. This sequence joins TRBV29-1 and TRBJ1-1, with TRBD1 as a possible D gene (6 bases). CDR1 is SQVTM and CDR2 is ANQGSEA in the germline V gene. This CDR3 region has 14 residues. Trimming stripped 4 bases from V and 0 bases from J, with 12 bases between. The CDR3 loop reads CSVALNRVNTEAFF. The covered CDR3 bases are TGCAGCGTTGCCTTAAACAGGGTGAACACTGAA.

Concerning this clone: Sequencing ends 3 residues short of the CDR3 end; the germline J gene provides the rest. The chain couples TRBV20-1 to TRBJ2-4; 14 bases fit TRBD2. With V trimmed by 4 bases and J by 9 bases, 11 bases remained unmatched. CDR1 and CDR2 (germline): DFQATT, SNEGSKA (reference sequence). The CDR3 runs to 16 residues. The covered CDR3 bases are TGCAGTGCTATTCCCTCCGGGACTAGCGGGAGTAGCATT. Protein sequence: CSAIPSGTSGSSI. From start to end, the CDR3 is CSAIPSGTSGSSIQYF.

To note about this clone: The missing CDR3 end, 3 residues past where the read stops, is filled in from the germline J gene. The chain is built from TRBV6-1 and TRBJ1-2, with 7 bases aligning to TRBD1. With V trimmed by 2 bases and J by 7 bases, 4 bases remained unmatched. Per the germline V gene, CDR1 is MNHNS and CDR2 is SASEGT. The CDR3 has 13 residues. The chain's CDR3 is CASSERQGGGYTF. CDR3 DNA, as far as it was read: TGTGCCAGCAGTGAAAGACAGGGCGGTGGC.

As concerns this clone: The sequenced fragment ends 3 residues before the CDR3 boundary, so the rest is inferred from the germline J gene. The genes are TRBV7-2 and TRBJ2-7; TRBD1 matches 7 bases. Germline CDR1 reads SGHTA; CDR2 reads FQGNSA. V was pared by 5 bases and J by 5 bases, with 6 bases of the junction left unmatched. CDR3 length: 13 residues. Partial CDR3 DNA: TGTGCCAGCAGCCTACAGGGGACCCACGAG. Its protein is CASSLQGTHE. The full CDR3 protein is CASSLQGTHEQYF.

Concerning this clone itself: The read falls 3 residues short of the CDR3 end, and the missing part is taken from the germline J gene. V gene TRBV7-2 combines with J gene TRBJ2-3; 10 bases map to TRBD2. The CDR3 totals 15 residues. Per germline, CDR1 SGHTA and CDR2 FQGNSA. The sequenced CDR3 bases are TGTGCCAGCAGCTTAGGGCTAGCGGGAGTTGAGACG. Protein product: CASSLGLAGVET. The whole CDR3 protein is CASSLGLAGVETQYF.

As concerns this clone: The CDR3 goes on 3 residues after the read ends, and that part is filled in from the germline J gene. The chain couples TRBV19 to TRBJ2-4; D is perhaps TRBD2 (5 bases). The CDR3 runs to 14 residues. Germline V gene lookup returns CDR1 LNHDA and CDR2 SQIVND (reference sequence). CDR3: CASSKTSRDYGQYF. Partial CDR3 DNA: TGTGCCAGTAGTAAGACTTCCAGAGACTATGGT.

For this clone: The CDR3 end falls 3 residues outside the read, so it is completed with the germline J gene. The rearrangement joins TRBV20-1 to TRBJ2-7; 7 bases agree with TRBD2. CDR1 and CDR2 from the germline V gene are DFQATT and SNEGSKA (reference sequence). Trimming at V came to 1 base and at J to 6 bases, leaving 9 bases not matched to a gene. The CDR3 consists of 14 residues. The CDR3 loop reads CSARVGRFGGEQYF. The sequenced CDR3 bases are TGCAGTGCTAGAGTCGGGAGGTTCGGGGGCGAG.

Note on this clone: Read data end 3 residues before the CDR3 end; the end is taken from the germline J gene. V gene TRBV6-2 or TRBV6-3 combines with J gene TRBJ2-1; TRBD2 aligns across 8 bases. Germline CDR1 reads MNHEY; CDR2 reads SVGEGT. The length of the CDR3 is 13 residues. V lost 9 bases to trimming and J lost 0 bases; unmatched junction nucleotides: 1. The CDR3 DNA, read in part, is TGTGCCAGTGGGACTAGCTCCTACAATGAG. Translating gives CASGTSSYNE. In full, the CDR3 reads CASGTSSYNEQFF.